The 2 T cell receptor beta chains below all came from one sample that was sequenced in a study of shared clonotypes between healthy human individuals. Assay: immunoSEQ multiplex PCR; the TCRdb copy retains only in-frame clones and omits some. The repertoire includes approximately 1,500,000 clones, roughly 97% of them detected once, and roughly 1.2% sits in the top ten. The sample was naive CD4+ T cells sorted from blood. Subset meaning: CD45RA+ positively selected. These receptors all come from a man aged 25 to 40 in good health.

The chain uses TRBV6-5 and TRBJ2-7; 14 bases align to TRBD2. The length of the CDR3 is 15 residues. The trim removed 1 base at V and 6 bases at J, leaving 2 bases unmatched. Per germline, CDR1 MNHEY and CDR2 SVGAGI. CDR3 nucleotide sequence: TGTGCCAGCAGTTACTTGGGACTAGCGGGAGTCGAGCAGTACTTC. Its translation: CASSYLGLAGVEQYF.

The V gene is TRBV28, the J gene TRBJ2-3; D might be TRBD2 (7 bases). Germline CDR1 is MDHEN and CDR2 is SYDVKM. V lost 8 bases, J lost 1 base, and 16 bases lay in between. This CDR3 has 15 residues. In DNA, the CDR3 is TGTGCCAGCGGGGATAGGGGGAGGGGCACAGATACGCAGTATTTT. As protein: CASGDRGRGTDTQYF.